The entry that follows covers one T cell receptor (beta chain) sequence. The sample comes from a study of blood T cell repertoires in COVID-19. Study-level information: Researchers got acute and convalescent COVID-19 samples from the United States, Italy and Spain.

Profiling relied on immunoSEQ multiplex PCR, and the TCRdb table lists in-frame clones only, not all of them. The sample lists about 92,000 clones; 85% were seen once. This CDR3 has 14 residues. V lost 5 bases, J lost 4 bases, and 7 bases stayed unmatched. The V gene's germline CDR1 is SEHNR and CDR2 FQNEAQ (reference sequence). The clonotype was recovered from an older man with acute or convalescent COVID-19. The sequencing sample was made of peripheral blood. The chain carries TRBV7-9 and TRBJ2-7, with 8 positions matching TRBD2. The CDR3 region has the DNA TGTGCCAGCAGCCTAGTAGCGGGACTATACGAGCAGTACTTC. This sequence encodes CASSLVAGLYEQYF. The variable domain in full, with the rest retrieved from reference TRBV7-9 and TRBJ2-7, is DTGVSQNPRHKITKRGQNVTFRCDPISEHNRLYWYRQTLGQGPEFLTYFQNEAQLEKSRLLSDRFSAERPKGSFSTLEIQRTEQGDSAMYLCASSLVAGLYEQYFGPGTRLTVT.